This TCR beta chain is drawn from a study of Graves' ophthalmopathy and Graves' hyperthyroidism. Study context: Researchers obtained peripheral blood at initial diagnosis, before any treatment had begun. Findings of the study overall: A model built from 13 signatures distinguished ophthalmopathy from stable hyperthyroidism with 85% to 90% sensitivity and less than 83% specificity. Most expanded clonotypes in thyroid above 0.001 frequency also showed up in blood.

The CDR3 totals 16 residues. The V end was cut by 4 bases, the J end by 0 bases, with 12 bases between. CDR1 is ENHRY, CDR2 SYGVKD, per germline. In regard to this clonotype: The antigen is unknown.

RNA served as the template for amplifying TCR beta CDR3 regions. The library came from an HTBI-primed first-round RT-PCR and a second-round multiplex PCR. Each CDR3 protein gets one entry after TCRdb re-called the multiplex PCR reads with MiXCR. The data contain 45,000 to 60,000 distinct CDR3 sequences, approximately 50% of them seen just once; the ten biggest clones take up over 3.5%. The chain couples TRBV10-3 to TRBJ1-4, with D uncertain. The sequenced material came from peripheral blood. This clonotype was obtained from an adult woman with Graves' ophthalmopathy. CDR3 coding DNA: TGTGCCATCAGTGGGGGAGACACGGCAACTAATGAAAAACTGTTTTTT. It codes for CAISGGDTATNEKLFF.